This T cell receptor (beta chain) was retrieved from a study of T cell responses to AZD1222 COVID-19 vaccine. General study points: Only after the peak T cell response were repertoires sampled. Clonal diversity was possibly underestimated, and white British individuals and females predominated among donors. Spike was spanned by vaccine-associated CD4 TCRs, with dominance at 160-218 and 743-854.

About this clone itself: Its specificity is not known.

Repertoires were generated with immunoSEQ multiplex PCR, while TCRdb's copy carries only in-frame clones and drops some. Among 60,000 to 80,000 clones listed, roughly 87% were seen once. Trimming removed 0 bases from V and 3 bases from J; junction bases left unmatched: 5. This CDR3 has 17 residues. Germline loops: CDR1 ENHRY, CDR2 SYGVKD. The chain combines TRBV10-3 with TRBJ1-6, with 7 bases fitting TRBD1. The material was peripheral blood, obtained on day 0 of AZD1222 vaccination. The receptor's source is an adult in good health. The CDR3 loop reads CAISESRDRLYNSPLHF. CDR3 sequence (DNA): TGTGCCATCAGTGAGTCCAGGGACAGACTCTATAATTCACCCCTCCACTTT.